These T cell receptor beta chains were read from a single sample in a study of cytomegalovirus exposure and HLA in healthy donors. Assay used: immunoSEQ multiplex PCR; TCRdb lists only in-frame clones, some missing. The data contain over 130,000 clones, 82% of them singletons. Material for sequencing was PBMCs. Receptors originate from a male donor in good health and CMV-seronegative. The conserved cysteine and the conserved F or W are not part of the CDR3 here.

v_call: TRBV7-8; cdr3_aa: ASSPRAGDVGNTIY
v_call: TRBV7-9; cdr3_aa: ASSGRLAGLTDTQY
v_call: TRBV6-9; cdr3_aa: ASSYTVDGNYEQY
v_call: TRBV7-3; cdr3_aa: ASSLAMGEGYEQY
v_call: TRBV29-1; cdr3_aa: SVVSQGSYNEQF
v_call: TRBV18; cdr3_aa: ASSVTTANYGYT
v_call: TRBV27; cdr3_aa: ASSLSGQGLHIQY
v_call: TRBV28; cdr3_aa: AVTSGTTYEQY
v_call: TRBV21-1; cdr3_aa: ASSIGLANYEQY
v_call: TRBV30; cdr3_aa: AWGTGTGPRNT
v_call: TRBV27; cdr3_aa: ASSLQGSQETQY
v_call: TRBV6-5; cdr3_aa: ASSSRQPTSDEQY
v_call: TRBV5-4; cdr3_aa: ASSLVGRVTGELF
v_call: TRBV19; cdr3_aa: ASSQPSGTNTGELF
v_call: TRBV27; cdr3_aa: ASSPSTGAVSYEQY
v_call: TRBV2; cdr3_aa: ASDWTGYEAF
v_call: TRBV7-3; cdr3_aa: ASSLRKAGEQF
v_call: TRBV19; cdr3_aa: ASSIPFGTLITQPQH
v_call: TRBV6-4; cdr3_aa: ASSSGNTGELF
v_call: TRBV6-1; cdr3_aa: ASSDRGATNEKLF
v_call: TRBV6-5; cdr3_aa: ASSSLGLRDEQF
v_call: TRBV10-3; cdr3_aa: AISGRQGGTVNEQF
v_call: TRBV4-3; cdr3_aa: ASSLRLRAGGELF
v_call: TRBV5-6; cdr3_aa: ASSLLAGGFQNIQY
v_call: TRBV6-5; cdr3_aa: ASSRQGSYEQY
v_call: TRBV7-9; cdr3_aa: ASSPETSSYEQY
v_call: TRBV6-5; cdr3_aa: ASSWAGGDYGYT